These T cell receptor beta chains were read from a single sample in a study of neoadjuvant nivolumab and ipilimumab in lung cancer. The method was immunoSEQ multiplex PCR; TCRdb's version includes in-frame clones alone and lacks a portion of them. The sample has approximately 17,000 clones, roughly 76% seen once. This specimen consisted of tumor tissue, obtained after neoadjuvant nivolumab, alone or with ipilimumab, at or shortly before surgery. The receptors were gathered from an adult with non-small cell lung cancer. Both conserved end residues are part of each CDR3. The D gene is left open where the match is weak. A row's size may be missing; if present it is once, few, many or a size class.

>NA|TRBD2|TRBV4-3|TRBJ2-3
TGCGCCAGCAGCCAAGCAGGGTCGCGGGGGGCCATTTCTGATACGCAGTATTTT
CASSQAGSRGAISDTQYF
>few|TRBD2|TRBV9|TRBJ2-1
TGTGCCAGCAGCGAAACTAGCGCCGAACTCAATGAGCAGTTCTTC
CASSETSAELNEQFF
>NA|TRBD1|TRBV7-3|TRBJ1-2
TGTGCCAGCAGCTTAGACAGGGGTAACTATGGCTACACCTTC
CASSLDRGNYGYTF
>NA|TRBD1|TRBV11-2|TRBJ2-3
TGTGCCAGCAGCTTAGAGACAGGGGCTATCACAGATACGCAGTATTTT
CASSLETGAITDTQYF
>NA|NA|TRBV6-6|TRBJ1-1
TGTGCCAGCAGTTACAAGGGGACGGCTTTCTTT
CASSYKGTAFF
>NA|NA|TRBV18|TRBJ2-5
TGTGCCAGCTCACCGTCGTTTTTCTCGCCACAAGAGACCCAGTACTTC
CASSPSFFSPQETQYF
>NA|NA|TRBV5-1|TRBJ1-2
TGCGCCAGCAGCTTGGCATTGGGTTCGGACTATGGCTACACCTTC
CASSLALGSDYGYTF
>NA|TRBD1|TRBV15|TRBJ1-4
TGTGCCACCAGCAGGGACAGGTCCGAAAAACTGTTTTTT
CATSRDRSEKLFF
>NA|TRBD2|TRBV5-1|TRBJ2-7
TGCGCCAGCAGCTCGCTAGCGGGGGGGCCCCTTCGGGAGCAGTACTTC
CASSSLAGGPLREQYF
>NA|NA|TRBV11-1|TRBJ1-3
TGTGCCAGCAGCTTTGGGACATCTGGAAACACCATATATTTT
CASSFGTSGNTIYF
>NA|NA|TRBV7-1|TRBJ1-6
TGTGCCAGCAGCTTAACGGGGGCAGGGTCACCCCTCCACTTT
CASSLTGAGSPLHF
>NA|NA|TRBV19|TRBJ2-2
TGTGCCAGTAGTATAGGGGGCCCGGGGGAGCTGTTTTTT
CASSIGGPGELFF
>NA|TRBD1|TRBV6-5|TRBJ1-1
TGTGCCAGCAGTTACGACAGGGCAACGAACACTGAAGCTTTCTTT
CASSYDRATNTEAFF
>once|NA|TRBV5-6|TRBJ1-4
TGTGCCAGCAGCTTGGGAAGGGATGAAAAACTGTTTTTT
CASSLGRDEKLFF
>NA|NA|TRBV15|TRBJ1-4
TGTGCCACCAGCAGGATAGACAATCAGGCTGAAAAACTGTTTTTT
CATSRIDNQAEKLFF
>NA|NA|TRBV7-9|TRBJ1-1
TGTGCCAGCAGCCCCGGGGGGGGGTTCCTTGAAGCTTTCTTT
CASSPGGGFLEAFF
>medium-sized|NA|TRBV6-1|TRBJ1-4
TGTGCCAGCAGTGAAGACGAAAGGGGGGCTAATGAAAAACTGTTTTTT
CASSEDERGANEKLFF
>NA|NA|TRBV30|TRBJ1-5
TGTGCCTGGAAAGGGCAGGGGAGCAATCAGCCCCAGCATTTT
CAWKGQGSNQPQHF
>few|NA|TRBV4-1|TRBJ2-7
TGCGCCAGCAGTTTGGACGGGGCCGACTACGAGCAGTACTTC
CASSLDGADYEQYF
>NA|NA|TRBV6-1|TRBJ1-1
TGTGCCAGCAGTGAACCAGGGATGGGCACTGAAGCTTTCTTT
CASSEPGMGTEAFF
>NA|NA|TRBV7-2|TRBJ1-2
TGTGCCAGCAGCTTAGCCGCGACGCCCTCCTATGGCTACACCTTC
CASSLAATPSYGYTF
>once|NA|TRBV5-5|TRBJ2-7
TGTGCCAGCAGCTTGGACCCCTCCTACGAGCAGTACTTC
CASSLDPSYEQYF
>NA|NA|TRBV5-1|TRBJ2-1
TGCGCCAGCAGCCTTTCCGGGATAGAAGCTTACAATGAGCAGTTCTTC
CASSLSGIEAYNEQFF
>NA|NA|TRBV10-3|TRBJ1-5
TGTGCCACCCAGGAAGGTAATCAGCCCCAGCATTTT
CATQEGNQPQHF
>few|NA|TRBV2|TRBJ1-1
TGTGCCAGCAGTGGGGGACATTCGAACACTGAAGCTTTCTTT
CASSGGHSNTEAFF
>hyperexpanded|NA|TRBV15|TRBJ1-1
TGTGCCACCAGCCTGACAGTGAACACTGAAGCTTTCTTT
CATSLTVNTEAFF
>once|NA|TRBV6-1|TRBJ1-1
TGTGCCAGCAGGCGGACTTCGGCTGAAGCTTTCTTT
CASRRTSAEAFF
>NA|TRBD1|TRBV7-8|TRBJ2-6
TGTGCCAGCAGCTTGCAGGGGGTATTAGGGGCCAACGTCCTGACTTTC
CASSLQGVLGANVLTF
>NA|NA|TRBV6-5|TRBJ2-7
TGTGCCAGCAGTTATGTTAGGACCTCCTACGAGCAGTACTTC
CASSYVRTSYEQYF
>NA|TRBD2|TRBV30|TRBJ2-5
TGTGCCTGGAGTTTGGGACTAGCGGTCCAAGAGACCCAGTACTTC
CAWSLGLAVQETQYF
>NA|TRBD1|TRBV29-1|TRBJ2-5
TGCAGCCCCAGGGGGCCCGGGTGGTTAGAGACCCAGTACTTC
CSPRGPGWLETQYF
>NA|NA|TRBV5-1|TRBJ2-3
TGCGCCAGCATAGACAGTGGCACAGATACGCAGTATTTT
CASIDSGTDTQYF
>NA|NA|TRBV6-1|TRBJ1-1
TGTGCCAGCAGTACCCCTGGGAACACTGAAGCTTTCTTT
CASSTPGNTEAFF
>few|NA|TRBV29-1|TRBJ1-1
TGCAGCGCCCTGACAGTGAACACTGAAGCTTTCTTT
CSALTVNTEAFF
>NA|NA|TRBV5-1|TRBJ1-2
TGCGCCAGCAGCTCCTTTGGTGGAAACTATGGCTACACCTTC
CASSSFGGNYGYTF
>once|TRBD2|TRBV6-1|TRBJ2-7
TGTGCCAGCAGTGAAGTGGTAGCGGGGGGGAAGGACGAGCAGTACTTC
CASSEVVAGGKDEQYF
>NA|NA|TRBV4-3|TRBJ2-1
TGCGCCAGCAGCCAAGATTCACAGAGCTCCTACAATGAGCAGTTCTTC
CASSQDSQSSYNEQFF
>NA|NA|TRBV4-2|TRBJ1-3
TGTGCCAGCAGCCAAGATAGGACAGACCGAAACACCATATATTTT
CASSQDRTDRNTIYF
>NA|NA|TRBV7-2|TRBJ2-7
TGTGCCAGCAGCTTAGCGGCGCACCCAGCACCCTACGAGCAGTACTTC
CASSLAAHPAPYEQYF
>NA|NA|TRBV10-3|TRBJ1-2
TGTGCCATCAGTGACTCCCTCGACAGCAACTATGGCTACACCTTC
CAISDSLDSNYGYTF
>NA|NA|TRBV5-1|TRBJ2-3
TGCGCCAGCAGCCTTGGCCACAGTTGGACAGATACGCAGTATTTT
CASSLGHSWTDTQYF
>NA|TRBD2|TRBV5-1|TRBJ2-3
TGCGCCAGCAGCCCTCTGGGCGGGGGGGTGGATACGCAGTATTTT
CASSPLGGGVDTQYF
>NA|TRBD1|TRBV27|TRBJ1-2
TGTGCCAGCAGTAGGGACAGGGTTGGTGGCTACACCTTC
CASSRDRVGGYTF
>few|TRBD2|TRBV29-1|TRBJ2-1
TGCAGCGGCCGACTAGCGGGGGGATTTAACAATGAGCAGTTCTTC
CSGRLAGGFNNEQFF
>NA|NA|TRBV29-1|TRBJ2-2
TGCAGCGTTGAAAAAGGTACTTCGAACACCGGGGAGCTGTTTTTT
CSVEKGTSNTGELFF
>NA|TRBD1|TRBV5-5|TRBJ1-1
TGTGCCAGCGGTGACAGGGGAGGGAACACTGAAGCTTTCTTT
CASGDRGGNTEAFF
>NA|NA|TRBV30|TRBJ1-1
TGTGCCTGGAGTATGGGAGGGGCCATGACGAGCACTGAAGCTTTCTTT
CAWSMGGAMTSTEAFF
>NA|NA|TRBV11-3|TRBJ1-1
TGTGCCAGCAGCTTAAGTCCCGGGAACGCTGAAGCTTTCTTT
CASSLSPGNAEAFF
>NA|NA|TRBV5-6|TRBJ1-2
TGTGCCAGCAGCCAAGGAGGCAGGGGCGGCTATGGCTACACCTTC
CASSQGGRGGYGYTF
>NA|NA|TRBV11-2|TRBJ2-5
TGTGCCAGCAGCTTAGATCCGGGAATTCAAGAGACCCAGTACTTC
CASSLDPGIQETQYF
>NA|TRBD1|TRBV6-5|TRBJ1-1
TGTGCCAGCAGTAGACTCGACAGGGTGGCCACTGAAGCTTTCTTT
CASSRLDRVATEAFF
>few|NA|TRBV14|TRBJ1-2
TGTGCCAGCAGCCTAACCGGGAGGGGTTTCTATGGCTACACCTTC
CASSLTGRGFYGYTF
>NA|NA|TRBV7-9|TRBJ2-7
TGTGCCAGCAGCTTAGTCACCGGGAACTACGAGCAGTACTTC
CASSLVTGNYEQYF